The 26 T cell receptor beta chains listed next were all sequenced from one sample in a study of molecular identifiers for immune sequencing clone quantification. MiXCR, applied by TCRdb to the PCR reads, yields one record per CDR3 protein. The table records roughly 630,000 distinct CDR3 sequences, 25% of them present only once. The sequenced sample was naive CD8+ T cells from blood, with Jurkat cell RNA spiked in. Subset here: FACS-sorted CD8+CD4-CCR7+CD45RA+ naive T cells. All receptors derive from a human donor in good health. Some libraries in this study had Jurkat cell RNA spiked in.

In its sample, this clonotype was seen a few times. This chain uses TRBV28 with TRBJ2-1; D ambiguous. This CDR3 comprises 14 residues. From germline, CDR1 is MDHEN and CDR2 SYDVKM. V shed 4 bases and J shed 8 bases, with 15 bases lying between them. The CDR3 nucleotides are TGTGCCAGCAGTTCAAGCCCTCTCCTGGATGAGCAGTTCTTC. Translated: CASSSSPLLDEQFF.

Points on this clonotype: Since no conserved phenylalanine or tryptophan closes the CDR3, a read error is the likely cause. V is TRBV29-1 and J is TRBJ2-1, with D uncertain. The CDR3 sequence is 14 residues long. Trimming left V 2 bases short and J 12 bases short, with 20 bases between. The germline V gene encodes CDR1 SQVTM and CDR2 ANQGSEA. Here the CDR3 reads CSVERSQYPHGQFL. The CDR3 DNA reads as TGCAGCGTTGAAAGGTCCCAATACCCCCATGGGCAGTTCCTC.

This clonotype appeared many times. The V call is TRBV20-1, the J call TRBJ1-1, with D hard to call. Germline CDR1 and CDR2: DFQATT and SNEGSKA (reference sequence). V gave up 6 bases and J gave up 5 bases, with 19 bases separating them. This CDR3 has 14 amino acids. CDR3 in amino acids: CSASPGADTTEAFF. Here the CDR3 DNA reads TGCAGTGCCTCCCCGGGAGCGGATACAACTGAAGCTTTCTTT.

This clonotype has ten or more counts. This sequence joins TRBV12-3 or TRBV12-4 and TRBJ1-4, with D perhaps matching TRBD1 (6 bases). The CDR3 is made up of 14 amino acids. V lost 5 bases, J lost 4 bases, and 11 bases lay in between. CDR3 coding DNA: TGTGCCAGCAGTCCGGACAGCCTTAATGAAAAACTGTTTTTT. Protein product: CASSPDSLNEKLFF.

Worth noting for this clonotype: One base away lies a much larger clone, so this may be a sequencing read error. This sequence joins TRBV27 and TRBJ2-3; TRBD1 aligns across 7 bases. Germline V lookup: CDR1 MNHEY, CDR2 SMNVEV (reference sequence). The CDR3 runs 16 residues. J lost 7 bases, V lost 10 bases, and 20 bases had no gene match. The CDR3 protein is CATHTRQGIAINTQYF. For the CDR3, the DNA is TGTGCCACCCACACTCGACAGGGAATCGCGATCAATACGCAGTATTTT.

This chain connects TRBV28 to TRBJ1-1; tentatively, D is TRBD1 (6 bases). The CDR3 spans 14 residues. V was shortened by 5 bases and J by 1 base, with 11 bases between the two germline ends. Per germline, CDR1 MDHEN and CDR2 SYDVKM. The CDR3 loop is CASSSDRKNTEAFF. CDR3 nucleotides: TGTGCCAGCAGTAGCGACAGGAAGAACACTGAAGCTTTCTTT.

The table lists this clonotype with a few counts. This chain joins TRBV5-1 and TRBJ1-5, with D perhaps matching TRBD1 (6 bases). Trimming cost V 0 bases and J 7 bases, with 14 bases left between them. The CDR3 sequence is 15 residues long. Germline CDR1 and CDR2: SGHRS and YFSETQ. CDR3 nucleotides: TGCGCCAGCAGCTTGGAGTCAGGGGCCGGGCAGCCCCAGCATTTT. This encodes CASSLESGAGQPQHF.

This clonotype was detected a few times. V gene TRBV15 combines with J gene TRBJ2-3, with 10 nucleotides matching TRBD2. The germline CDR1 and CDR2 sequences are LNHNV and YYDKDF (reference sequence). CDR3 length equals 16 residues. V lost 5 bases, J lost 4 bases, and 9 bases stayed unmatched. The CDR3 reads CATSGQGLAFSDTQYF. CDR3 sequence (DNA): TGTGCCACCAGCGGCCAGGGACTAGCGTTCTCAGATACGCAGTATTTT.

There are many counts of this clonotype. The V gene is TRBV27, the J gene TRBJ2-7; 9 bases agree with TRBD2. The V gene's germline CDR1 is MNHEY and CDR2 SMNVEV (reference sequence). The ends lost 8 bases at V and 6 bases at J; junction bases unmatched: 8. The CDR3 is 13 amino acids. Written as DNA, the CDR3 is TGTGCCAGCGGGAGTAGCGGGAGCGGCGAGCAGTACTTC. Translation gives CASGSSGSGEQYF.

In regard to this clonotype: A read error may be the cause here, since a much bigger clone is one base away. This sequence joins TRBV7-9 and TRBJ1-2; D may be TRBD1 (6 bases). CDR1 is SEHNR and CDR2 is FQNEAQ in the germline V gene (reference sequence). Trimming removed 0 bases from V and 7 bases from J, with 15 bases in between. The CDR3 is 15 residues long. Here the CDR3 reads CASSLAGRGGCGYTF. CDR3 nucleotide sequence: TGTGCCAGCAGCTTAGCGGGCAGGGGAGGCTGTGGCTACACCTTC.

At least ten counts were recorded for this clonotype. CDR3 protein: CASSLNSVYPSFTDTQYF. The CDR3 DNA sequence: TGTGCCAGCAGCTTAAATTCAGTCTATCCATCGTTCACAGATACGCAGTATTTT. The chain couples TRBV7-6 to TRBJ2-3, with D uncertain. There are 18 residues in the CDR3. Germline CDR1 reads SGHVS; CDR2 reads FNYEAQ. V was pared by 2 bases and J by 2 bases, with 20 bases between.

On this clonotype itself: A much larger clone is a single base away; this may be a read error. V gene TRBV7-2 combines with J gene TRBJ2-7; possible D gene TRBD2, 5 bases. This CDR3 is 17 amino acids long. Germline lookup yields CDR1 SGHTA and CDR2 FQGNSA. Trimming shortened V by 5 bases and J by 3 bases, and 23 bases separated the two germline ends. This CDR3 is CASSVKPGVAPYYEQYF. Written as DNA, the CDR3 is TGTGCCAGCAGCGTTAAGCCCGGAGTAGCGCCTTACTACGAGCAGTACTTC.

This clonotype was recorded a few times. The rearrangement uses TRBV6-1 and TRBJ2-1; D remains ambiguous. V was shortened by 3 bases and J by 8 bases, with 5 bases between the two germline ends. Per germline, CDR1 MNHNS and CDR2 SASEGT. The length of the CDR3 is 11 residues. For the CDR3, the DNA is TGTGCCAGCAGTGATAATCATGAGCAGTTCTTC. It yields the protein CASSDNHEQFF.

This clonotype appeared a few times. The chain employs TRBV30 and TRBJ1-1; D is ambiguous. The germline V gene has CDR1 GTSNPN and CDR2 SVGIG (reference sequence). V was shortened by 2 bases and J by 0 bases, with 13 bases between the two germline ends. The CDR3 is 15 residues long. CDR3 region: CAWSLPGSLNTEAFF. The DNA for the CDR3 is TGTGCCTGGAGTCTCCCGGGGAGTTTGAACACTGAAGCTTTCTTT.

The V and J genes are TRBV21-1 and TRBJ2-2; the D call TRBD1 from the table was never checked on the DNA. TRBV21-1 is a pseudogene. The CDR3 length is 14 residues. CDR3: CASSIPRGERGAVF. CDR3 nucleotide sequence: TGTGCCAGCAGCATACCCAGGGGAGAACGGGGAGCTGTTTTT.

The genes are TRBV20-1 and TRBJ1-2; unclear D gene. Per the germline V gene, CDR1 is DFQATT and CDR2 is SNEGSKA (reference sequence). This CDR3 comprises 13 residues. The V and J ends lost 0 bases and 0 bases respectively, with 5 bases between them. The CDR3 sequence: CSAREAANYGYTF. As DNA, the CDR3 is TGCAGTGCTAGAGAAGCAGCTAACTATGGCTACACCTTC.

V usage is TRBV19 and J usage is TRBJ2-1, with a tentative D call TRBD1 (5 bases). The V gene lost 4 bases and the J gene lost 3 bases, with 7 bases spanning the gap. In germline, CDR1 is LNHDA, CDR2 SQIVND (reference sequence). This CDR3 is 13 amino acids long. Written as DNA, the CDR3 is TGTGCCAGTAGTACGACAGTCTACAATGAGCAGTTCTTC. Its protein is CASSTTVYNEQFF.

V and J are TRBV27 and TRBJ2-7; the D is unclear. Between the trimmed V and J ends, which lost 6 bases and 4 bases, there was a span of 16 bases. CDR1 is MNHEY, CDR2 SMNVEV, per germline (reference sequence). The CDR3 has 14 residues. The CDR3 DNA reads TGTGCCAGCAGCCGCGGAGCTAGGTCTTACGAGCAGTACTTC. Translation: CASSRGARSYEQYF.

This clonotype was seen ten or more times. The V gene is TRBV7-9, the J gene TRBJ1-1; D uncertain. Germline assignment: CDR1 SEHNR and CDR2 FQNEAQ (reference sequence). Trimming left V 8 bases short and J 1 base short, with 17 bases between. This CDR3 is 15 amino acids long. CDR3 DNA: TGTGCCAGCGAGCCCCTGGGGAAAAAGAACACTGAAGCTTTCTTT. Translating gives CASEPLGKKNTEAFF.

Comments on this clonotype: This clone may be a read error of a much larger clone one base away. The CDR3 DNA sequence: TGTGCCAGCAGCATATACCAGGCGAACGAAGCTTTCTTT. Translation: CASSIYQANEAFF. The chain combines TRBV7-2 with TRBJ1-1; D not resolved. This CDR3 comprises 13 residues. Germline CDR1 and CDR2: SGHTA and FQGNSA. The V and J ends lost 5 bases and 8 bases respectively, with 15 bases between them. Using reference TRBV7-2 and TRBJ1-1 for the parts outside the CDR3, the full variable domain is GAGVSQSPSNKVTEKGKDVELRCDPISGHTALYWYRQSLGQGLEFLIYFQGNSAPDKSGLPSDRFSAERTGGSVSTLTIQRTQQEDSAVYLCASSIYQANEAFFGQGTRLTVV.

This clonotype has at least ten counts. V gene TRBV28 combines with J gene TRBJ2-5; D uncertain. Trimming left V 5 bases short and J 2 bases short, with 15 bases between. This CDR3 has 15 residues. In germline, CDR1 is MDHEN, CDR2 SYDVKM. The CDR3 spells CASSPTRPDQETQYF. CDR3 bases: TGTGCCAGCAGTCCTACCCGGCCCGATCAAGAGACCCAGTACTTC.

The rearrangement links TRBV5-5 to TRBJ2-7; TRBD2 matches 11 bases. Germline V gene data show CDR1 as SGHKS and CDR2 as YYEKEE (reference sequence). The CDR3 loop spans 14 amino acids. After removal of 2 bases from V and 7 bases from J, the junction contained 5 bases not matched to a gene. The CDR3 sequence is CASSLLAGEQEQYF. CDR3 coding DNA: TGTGCCAGCAGCTTACTAGCGGGAGAACAAGAGCAGTACTTC.

This clonotype was recorded a few times. Given a much more abundant clone one base away, this may be a read error. This CDR3 fails to terminate in the conserved phenylalanine or tryptophan, so it likely reflects a read error. The chain employs TRBV28 and TRBJ2-3; 7 bases are a match to TRBD1. In germline, CDR1 is MDHEN, CDR2 SYDVKM. The CDR3 contains 14 residues. Trimming at V came to 5 bases and at J to 5 bases, leaving 7 bases not matched to a gene. The CDR3 DNA sequence: TGTGCCAGCAGTAGACTCAGGGGGATAGATACGCAGTATTTA. It yields the protein CASSRLRGIDTQYL.

This clonotype was recorded at least ten times. The chain combines TRBV29-1 with TRBJ1-1; 9 nucleotides align to TRBD1. J lost 4 bases, V lost 1 base, and 4 bases had no gene match. CDR1 SQVTM and CDR2 ANQGSEA come from the germline V gene. The CDR3 sequence is 14 residues long. The CDR3 DNA reads as TGCAGCGTTGAAGGACAGGGGGTTGGCACTGAAGCTTTCTTT. Protein product: CSVEGQGVGTEAFF.

This clonotype occurred a few times. The rearrangement joins TRBV7-3 to TRBJ2-2; 8 nucleotides agree with TRBD2. Germline V lookup: CDR1 SGHTA, CDR2 FQGTGA. CDR3 length: 15 amino acids. Germline trimming cut 3 bases from V and 3 bases from J; bases unmatched to any gene: 3. The CDR3 region has the DNA TGTGCCAGCAGCTTTAGCGGGGACCACACCGGGGAGCTGTTTTTT. It yields the protein CASSFSGDHTGELFF.

Details on this clonotype: A much larger clone sits a single nucleotide away, making a read error possible. The chain couples TRBV6-2 or TRBV6-3 to TRBJ1-1; D might be TRBD1 (6 bases). V was pared by 7 bases and J by 3 bases, with 21 bases between. CDR3 length: 16 amino acids. The V gene's germline CDR1 is MNHEY and CDR2 SVGEGT. The CDR3 is CASTLTVGGAHTEAFF. The CDR3 DNA sequence: TGTGCCAGCACTCTCACCGTGGGGGGCGCCCACACTGAAGCTTTCTTT.